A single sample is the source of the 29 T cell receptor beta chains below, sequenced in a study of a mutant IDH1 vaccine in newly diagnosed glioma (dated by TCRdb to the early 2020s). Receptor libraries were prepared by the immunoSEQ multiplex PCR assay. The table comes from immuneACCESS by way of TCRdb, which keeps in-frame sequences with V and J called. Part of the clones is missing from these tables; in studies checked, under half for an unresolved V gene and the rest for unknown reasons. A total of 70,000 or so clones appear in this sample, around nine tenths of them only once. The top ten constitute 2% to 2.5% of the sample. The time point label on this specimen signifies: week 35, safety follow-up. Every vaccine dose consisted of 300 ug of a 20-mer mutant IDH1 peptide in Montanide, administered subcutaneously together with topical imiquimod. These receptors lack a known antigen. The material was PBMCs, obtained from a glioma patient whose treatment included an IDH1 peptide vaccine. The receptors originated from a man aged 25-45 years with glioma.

CDR3 in DNA: TGTGCCAGCAGGGCGGACAGGGAGTTAGGTGGCTACACCTTC. Its protein product is CASRADRELGGYTF. The gene calls are TRBV6-1 and TRBJ1-2, with TRBD1 matching 8 bases. V gave up 6 bases and J gave up 7 bases; unmatched junction bases: 10. Germline CDR1 reads MNHNS; CDR2 reads SASEGT. The CDR3 contains 14 residues.

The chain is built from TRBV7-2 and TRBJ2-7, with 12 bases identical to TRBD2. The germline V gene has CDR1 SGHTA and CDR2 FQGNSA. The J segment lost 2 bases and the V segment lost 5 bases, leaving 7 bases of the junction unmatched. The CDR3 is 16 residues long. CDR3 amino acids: CASSTRLAGVPYEQYF. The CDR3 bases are TGTGCCAGCAGCACGCGACTAGCGGGAGTACCCTACGAGCAGTACTTC.

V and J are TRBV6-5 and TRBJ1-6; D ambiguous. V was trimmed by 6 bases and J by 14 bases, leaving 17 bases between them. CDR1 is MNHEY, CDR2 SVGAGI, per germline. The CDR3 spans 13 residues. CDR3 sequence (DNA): TGTGCCAGCAGGGGTCTTTCGGGCTTGGCCCTCCACTTT. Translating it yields CASRGLSGLALHF.

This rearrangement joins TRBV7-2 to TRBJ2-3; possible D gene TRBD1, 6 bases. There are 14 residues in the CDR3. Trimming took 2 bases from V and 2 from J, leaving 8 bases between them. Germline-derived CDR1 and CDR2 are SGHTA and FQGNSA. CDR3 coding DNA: TGTGCCAGCAGCTTATACAGGGTCACAGATACGCAGTATTTT. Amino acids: CASSLYRVTDTQYF.

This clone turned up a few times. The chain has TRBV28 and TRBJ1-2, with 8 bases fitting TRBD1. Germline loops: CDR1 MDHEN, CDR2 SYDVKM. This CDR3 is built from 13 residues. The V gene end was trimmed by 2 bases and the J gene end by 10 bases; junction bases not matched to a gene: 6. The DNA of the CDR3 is TGTGCCAGCAGTTTAGGCCAGGGGGCGGACTACACCTTC. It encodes CASSLGQGADYTF.

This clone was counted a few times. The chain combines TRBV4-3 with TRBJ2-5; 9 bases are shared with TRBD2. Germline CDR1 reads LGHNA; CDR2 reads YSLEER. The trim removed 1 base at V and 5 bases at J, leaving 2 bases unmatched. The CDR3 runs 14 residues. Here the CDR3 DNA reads TGCGCCAGCAGCCAAGGGCTAGCGGGGGAGACCCAGTACTTC. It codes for CASSQGLAGETQYF.

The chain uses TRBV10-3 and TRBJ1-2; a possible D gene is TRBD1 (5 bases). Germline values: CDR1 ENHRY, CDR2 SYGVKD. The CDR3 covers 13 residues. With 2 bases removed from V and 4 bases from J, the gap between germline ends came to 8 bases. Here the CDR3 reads CAISEGGTYGYTF. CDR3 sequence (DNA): TGTGCCATCAGTGAGGGGGGGACCTATGGCTACACCTTC.

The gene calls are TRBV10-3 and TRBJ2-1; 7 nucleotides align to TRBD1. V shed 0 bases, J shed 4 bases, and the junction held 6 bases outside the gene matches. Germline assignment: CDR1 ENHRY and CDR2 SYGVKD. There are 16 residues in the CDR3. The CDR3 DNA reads TGTGCCATCAGTGAGTCAAGGGACAGCACTTACAATGAGCAGTTCTTC. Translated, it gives CAISESRDSTYNEQFF.

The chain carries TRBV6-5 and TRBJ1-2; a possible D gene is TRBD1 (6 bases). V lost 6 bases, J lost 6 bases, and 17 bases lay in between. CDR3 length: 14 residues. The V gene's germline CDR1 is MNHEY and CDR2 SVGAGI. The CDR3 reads CASRQDRIGNGYTF. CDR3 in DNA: TGTGCCAGCAGACAAGACAGGATTGGAAATGGCTACACCTTC.

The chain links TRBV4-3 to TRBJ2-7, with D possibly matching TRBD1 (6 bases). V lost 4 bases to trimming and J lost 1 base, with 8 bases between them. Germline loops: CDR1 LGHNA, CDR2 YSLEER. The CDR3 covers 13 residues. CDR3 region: CASSPTGSYEQYF. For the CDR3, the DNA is TGCGCCAGCAGCCCGACAGGATCCTACGAGCAGTACTTC.

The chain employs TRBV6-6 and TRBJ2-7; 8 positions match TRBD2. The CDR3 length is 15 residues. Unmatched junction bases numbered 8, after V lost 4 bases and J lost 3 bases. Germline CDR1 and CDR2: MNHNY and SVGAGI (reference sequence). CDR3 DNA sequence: TGTGCCAGCAGTTTCGTAGAGCGGGGGTTCTACGAGCAGTACTTC. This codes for CASSFVERGFYEQYF.

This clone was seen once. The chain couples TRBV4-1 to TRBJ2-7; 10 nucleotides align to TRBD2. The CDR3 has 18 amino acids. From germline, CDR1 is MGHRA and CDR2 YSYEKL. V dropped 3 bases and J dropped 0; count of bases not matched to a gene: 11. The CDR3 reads CASSQGASGRLNSYEQYF. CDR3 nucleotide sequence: TGCGCCAGCAGCCAGGGGGCTAGCGGGAGACTCAACTCCTACGAGCAGTACTTC.

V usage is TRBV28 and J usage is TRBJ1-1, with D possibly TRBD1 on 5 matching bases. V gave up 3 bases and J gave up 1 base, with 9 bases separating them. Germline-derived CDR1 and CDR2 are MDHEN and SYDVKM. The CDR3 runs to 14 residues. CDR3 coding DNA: TGTGCCAGCAGTTTGGGGGGGGAGAACACTGAAGCTTTCTTT. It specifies CASSLGGENTEAFF.

CDR3 nucleotides: TGTGCCATCAGGGCGAGCGGGTACGAGCAGTACTTC. It codes for CAIRASGYEQYF. The J gene is TRBJ2-7, the V gene TRBV10-3, with D perhaps TRBD2 (6 bases). CDR1 and CDR2 from the germline V gene are ENHRY and SYGVKD. V was clipped by 6 bases and J by 4 bases, with 10 bases between them. This CDR3 has 12 residues.

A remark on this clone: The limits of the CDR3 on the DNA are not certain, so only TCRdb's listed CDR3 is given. CDR3 loop: CVRSAFHGRMYVCFYNEQFF. V usage is TRBV7-5 and J usage is TRBJ2-1; TRBD2, the D gene given by the table, was not confirmed from the DNA. TRBV7-5 is classified as a pseudogene. The CDR3 adds up to 20 amino acids, both ends counted.

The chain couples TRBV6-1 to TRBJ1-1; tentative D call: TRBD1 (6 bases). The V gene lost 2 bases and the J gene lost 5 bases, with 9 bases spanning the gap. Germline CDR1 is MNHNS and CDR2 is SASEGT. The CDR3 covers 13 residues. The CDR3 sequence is CASSETGTTEAFF. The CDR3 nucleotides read TGTGCCAGCAGTGAAACAGGGACGACTGAAGCTTTCTTT.

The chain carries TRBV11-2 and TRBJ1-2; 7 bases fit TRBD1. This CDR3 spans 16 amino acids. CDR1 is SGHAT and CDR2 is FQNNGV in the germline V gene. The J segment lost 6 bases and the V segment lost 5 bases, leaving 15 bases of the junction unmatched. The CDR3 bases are TGTGCCAGCAGCCTAGCTTTTGGACAGGTTGTTCATGGCTACACCTTC. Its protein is CASSLAFGQVVHGYTF. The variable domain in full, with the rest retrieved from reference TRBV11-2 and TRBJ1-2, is EAGVAQSPRYKIIEKRQSVAFWCNPISGHATLYWYQQILGQGPKLLIQFQNNGVVDDSQLPKDRFSAERLKGVDSTLKIQPAKLEDSAVYLCASSLAFGQVVHGYTFGSGTRLTVV.

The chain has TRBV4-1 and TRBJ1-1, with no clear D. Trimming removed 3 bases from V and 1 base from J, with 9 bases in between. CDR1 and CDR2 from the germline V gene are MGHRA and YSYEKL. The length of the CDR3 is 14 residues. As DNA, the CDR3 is TGCGCCAGCAGCCATTTGTTGGGGAACACTGAAGCTTTCTTT. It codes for CASSHLLGNTEAFF.

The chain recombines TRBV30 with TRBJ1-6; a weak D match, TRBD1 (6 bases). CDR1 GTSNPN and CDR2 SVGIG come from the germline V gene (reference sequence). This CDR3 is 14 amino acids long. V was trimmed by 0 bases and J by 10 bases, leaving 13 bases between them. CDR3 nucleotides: TGTGCCTGGAGTGTAGAACAGGGAGGATCACCCCTCCACTTT. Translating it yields CAWSVEQGGSPLHF.

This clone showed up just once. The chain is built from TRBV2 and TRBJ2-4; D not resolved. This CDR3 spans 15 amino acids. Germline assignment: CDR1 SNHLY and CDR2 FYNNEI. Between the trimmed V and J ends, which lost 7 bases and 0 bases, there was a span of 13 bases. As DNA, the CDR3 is TGTGCCAGCAATCTGGATAAGGCAGCCAAAAACATTCAGTACTTC. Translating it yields CASNLDKAAKNIQYF.

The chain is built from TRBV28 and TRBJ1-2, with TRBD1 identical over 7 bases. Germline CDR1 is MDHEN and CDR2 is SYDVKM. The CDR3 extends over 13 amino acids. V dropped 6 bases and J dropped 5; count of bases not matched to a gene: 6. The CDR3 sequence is CASSNDRDYGYTF. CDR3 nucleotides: TGTGCCAGCAGCAATGACAGGGATTATGGCTACACCTTC.

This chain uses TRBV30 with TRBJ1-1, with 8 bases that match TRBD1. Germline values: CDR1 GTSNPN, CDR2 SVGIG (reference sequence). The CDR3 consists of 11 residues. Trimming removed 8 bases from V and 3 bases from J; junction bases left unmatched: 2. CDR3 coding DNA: TGTGCCATGGACAGGGACACTGAAGCTTTCTTT. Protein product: CAMDRDTEAFF. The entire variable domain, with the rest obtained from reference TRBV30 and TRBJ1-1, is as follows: SQTIHQWPATLVQPVGSPLSLECTVEGTSNPNLYWYRQAAGRGLQLLFYSVGIGQISSEVPQNLSASRPQDRQFILSSKKLLLSDSGFYLCAMDRDTEAFFGQGTRLTVV.

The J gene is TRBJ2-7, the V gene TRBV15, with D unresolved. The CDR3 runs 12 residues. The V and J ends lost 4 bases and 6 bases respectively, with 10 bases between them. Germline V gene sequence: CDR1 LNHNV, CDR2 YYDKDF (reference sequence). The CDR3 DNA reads TGTGCCACCAGCAATGGTGGGCGCGAGCAGTACTTC. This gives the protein CATSNGGREQYF.

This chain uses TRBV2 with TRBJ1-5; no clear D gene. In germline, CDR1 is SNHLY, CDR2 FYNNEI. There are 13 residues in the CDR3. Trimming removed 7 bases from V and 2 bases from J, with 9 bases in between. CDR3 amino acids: CASNRGGNQPQHF. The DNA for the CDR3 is TGTGCCAGCAATCGGGGTGGCAATCAGCCCCAGCATTTT.

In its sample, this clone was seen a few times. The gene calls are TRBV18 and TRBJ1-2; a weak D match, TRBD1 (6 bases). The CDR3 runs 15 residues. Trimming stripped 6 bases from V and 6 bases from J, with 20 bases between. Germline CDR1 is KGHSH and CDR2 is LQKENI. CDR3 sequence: CASSHNREFLDGYTF. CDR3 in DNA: TGTGCCAGCTCGCATAACAGGGAGTTTTTGGATGGCTACACCTTC.

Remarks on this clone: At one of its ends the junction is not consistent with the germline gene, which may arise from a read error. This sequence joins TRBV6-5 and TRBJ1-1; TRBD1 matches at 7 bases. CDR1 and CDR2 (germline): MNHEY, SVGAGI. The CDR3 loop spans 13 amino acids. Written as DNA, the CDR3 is TGTGCCAGCGGTTACAGGGGAACTACTGAAGCTTTCTTT. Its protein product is CASGYRGTTEAFF.

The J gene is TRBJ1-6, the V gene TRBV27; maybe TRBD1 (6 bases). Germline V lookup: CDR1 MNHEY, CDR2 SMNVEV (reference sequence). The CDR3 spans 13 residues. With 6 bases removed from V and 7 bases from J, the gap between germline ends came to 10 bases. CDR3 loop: CASSTGKNSPLHF. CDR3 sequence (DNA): TGTGCCAGCAGCACAGGGAAAAATTCACCCCTCCACTTT.

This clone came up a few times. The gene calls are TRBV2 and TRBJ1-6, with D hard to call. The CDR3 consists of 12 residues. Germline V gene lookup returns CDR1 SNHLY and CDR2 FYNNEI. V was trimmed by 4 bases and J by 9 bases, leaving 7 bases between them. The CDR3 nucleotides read TGTGCCAGCAGTGCGGCCAGTTCACCCCTCCACTTT. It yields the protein CASSAASSPLHF.

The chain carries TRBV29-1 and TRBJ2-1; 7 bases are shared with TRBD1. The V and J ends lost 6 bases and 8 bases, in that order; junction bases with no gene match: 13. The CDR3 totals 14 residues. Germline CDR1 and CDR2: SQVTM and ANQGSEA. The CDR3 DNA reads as TGCAGCGTCTTGACAGGGAACACGGCGGATGAGCAGTTCTTC. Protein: CSVLTGNTADEQFF.